The 27 T cell receptor beta chains listed next were all sequenced from one sample in a study of blood T cell repertoires in COVID-19. Method: immunoSEQ multiplex PCR; TCRdb's copy keeps in-frame clones and lacks some. This sample has 250,000 to 350,000 clones, with 70% to 90% found just once. The material sequenced was peripheral blood. These receptors were obtained from a woman aged 45 to 65 with active or convalescent COVID-19.

J is TRBJ1-1 and V is TRBV9, with TRBD1 as a possible D gene (5 bases). Trimming left V 0 bases short and J 8 bases short, with 11 bases between. The CDR3 spans 13 residues. Germline loops: CDR1 SGDLS, CDR2 YYNGEE. CDR3 loop: CASSVEGSKEAFF. The CDR3 DNA reads TGTGCCAGCAGCGTAGAGGGGTCGAAAGAAGCTTTCTTT. The variable domain in full, completed from reference TRBV9 and TRBJ1-1, reads DSGVTQTPKHLITATGQRVTLRCSPRSGDLSVYWYQQSLDQGLQFLIQYYNGEERAKGNILERFSAQQFPDLHSELNLSSLELGDSALYFCASSVEGSKEAFFGQGTRLTVV.

The gene calls are TRBV29-1 and TRBJ1-1; maybe TRBD1 (5 bases). Germline-derived CDR1 and CDR2 are SQVTM and ANQGSEA. V lost 7 bases, J lost 4 bases, and 10 bases lay in between. This CDR3 has 11 amino acids. CDR3 coding DNA: TGCAGCGGGGGGTCTTTCACTGAAGCTTTCTTT. This translates into CSGGSFTEAFF.

This clone was seen once. This chain uses TRBV10-3 with TRBJ1-5; no clear D. V gave up 0 bases and J gave up 9 bases, with 9 bases separating them. This CDR3 comprises 13 residues. Germline assignment: CDR1 ENHRY and CDR2 SYGVKD. The DNA of the CDR3 is TGTGCCATCAGTGAGTCGGGGAGCGGGCCCCAGCATTTT. It codes for CAISESGSGPQHF.

The chain joins TRBV2 to TRBJ1-2, with 9 bases matching TRBD1. This CDR3 has 15 residues. Germline CDR1 SNHLY, CDR2 FYNNEI. V shed 7 bases, J shed 6 bases, and the junction held 12 bases outside the gene matches. The CDR3 protein is CASTPRGTGSNGYTF. CDR3 sequence (DNA): TGTGCCAGCACCCCAAGGGGGACAGGGAGTAATGGCTACACCTTC.

The rearrangement uses TRBV2 and TRBJ2-7, with 10 bases identical to TRBD2. Germline V gene data show CDR1 as SNHLY and CDR2 as FYNNEI. The CDR3 consists of 15 residues. J lost 2 bases, V lost 4 bases, and 5 bases had no gene match. The CDR3 reads CASSARTSGAYEQYF. The DNA for the CDR3 is TGTGCCAGCAGTGCTCGGACTAGCGGAGCCTACGAGCAGTACTTC.

The CDR3 nucleotides read TGCGCCAGCAGCCAAGAATGGGGGACTAGCGGGACAGATACGCAGTATTTT. Protein product: CASSQEWGTSGTDTQYF. The chain has TRBV4-1 and TRBJ2-3, with 12 bases matching TRBD2. CDR1 is MGHRA and CDR2 is YSYEKL in the germline V gene. The CDR3 contains 17 residues. V shed 0 bases, J shed 3 bases, and the junction held 4 bases outside the gene matches.

CDR3 nucleotide sequence: TGTGCCAGCAGTTACTACAGGGGTAATGAGCAGTTCTTC. Encoded protein: CASSYYRGNEQFF. V is TRBV6-2 or TRBV6-3 and J is TRBJ2-1; 7 bases map to TRBD1. The CDR3 has 13 amino acids. Germline trimming cut 1 base from V and 7 bases from J; bases unmatched to any gene: 1. Germline V CDR1 and CDR2: MNHEY, SVGEGT.

The V gene is TRBV3-1 (or the pseudogene TRBV3-2), the J gene TRBJ1-1; D remains unclear. Germline V lookup: CDR1 LGHDT, CDR2 YNNKEL (reference sequence). Trimming stripped 1 base from V and 1 base from J, with 10 bases between. The CDR3 has 15 amino acids. CDR3 sequence reads: CASSQGGPPNTEAFF. CDR3 coding DNA: TGTGCCAGCAGCCAAGGAGGGCCCCCGAACACTGAAGCTTTCTTT.

The chain has TRBV2 and TRBJ2-3; 10 bases fit TRBD2. CDR1 and CDR2 (germline): SNHLY, FYNNEI. This CDR3 region has 16 residues. J lost 5 bases, V lost 2 bases, and 7 bases had no gene match. The CDR3 loop reads CASSESPSGSVDTQYF. DNA of the CDR3: TGTGCCAGCAGTGAAAGCCCTAGCGGGAGTGTAGATACGCAGTATTTT. The full variable domain, rest sourced from reference TRBV2 and TRBJ2-3, is EPEVTQTPSHQVTQMGQEVILRCVPISNHLYFYWYRQILGQKVEFLVSFYNNEISEKSEIFDDQFSVERPDGSNFTLKIRSTKLEDSAMYFCASSESPSGSVDTQYFGPGTRLTVL.

Only a few counts were recorded for this clone. The rearrangement links TRBV11-2 to TRBJ1-2; D might be TRBD1 (5 bases). V lost 5 bases to trimming and J lost 8 bases, with 21 bases between them. This CDR3 region has 15 residues. Germline CDR1 SGHAT, CDR2 FQNNGV. CDR3 nucleotides: TGTGCCAGCAGCCCGATGCGGGGGAATCCCCTAGGCTACACCTTC. This sequence encodes CASSPMRGNPLGYTF.

The J gene is TRBJ1-4, the V gene TRBV18; 7 positions match TRBD1. CDR3 size: 16 residues. Trimming at V came to 6 bases and at J to 5 bases, leaving 12 bases not matched to a gene. Per the germline V gene, CDR1 is KGHSH and CDR2 is LQKENI. CDR3 region: CASSPKGTVENEKLFF. The CDR3 nucleotides read TGTGCCAGCTCCCCAAAAGGGACAGTGGAGAATGAAAAACTGTTTTTT.

This clone has only one observation. The chain is built from TRBV18 and TRBJ2-5, with 8 bases matching TRBD2. The V gene's germline CDR1 is KGHSH and CDR2 LQKENI. The length of the CDR3 is 17 residues. V gave up 3 bases and J gave up 3 bases; unmatched junction bases: 12. The CDR3 coding sequence is TGTGCCAGCTCACCCGGACTAGCCCAGAGAGGTAAAGAGACCCAGTACTTC. This translates into CASSPGLAQRGKETQYF.

The chain carries TRBV28 and TRBJ2-1; 10 positions match TRBD2. The V gene end was trimmed by 4 bases and the J gene end by 7 bases; junction bases not matched to a gene: 7. The CDR3 is made up of 15 amino acids. CDR1 MDHEN and CDR2 SYDVKM come from the germline V gene. CDR3 coding DNA: TGTGCCAGCAGTTCAGCGGGAGGGCCCAAGAATGAGCAGTTCTTC. It specifies CASSSAGGPKNEQFF.

This clone occurred once. The J gene is TRBJ1-4, the V gene TRBV2; D gene uncertain. V shed 4 bases and J shed 8 bases, with 17 bases lying between them. Germline CDR1 and CDR2: SNHLY and FYNNEI. The CDR3 runs 15 residues. The CDR3 DNA sequence: TGTGCCAGCAGTGGATCGACGGGAGTGGGAGAAAAACTGTTTTTT. Its translation is CASSGSTGVGEKLFF.

This chain connects TRBV6-5 to TRBJ2-1; D possibly corresponds to TRBD2 (6 bases). The CDR3 runs 15 residues. Between the trimmed V and J ends, which lost 0 bases and 3 bases, there was a span of 9 bases. Germline lookup yields CDR1 MNHEY and CDR2 SVGAGI. The CDR3 region has the DNA TGTGCCAGCAGTTACTCCCCGGGACTCTACAATGAGCAGTTCTTC. It codes for CASSYSPGLYNEQFF.

This chain links TRBV7-8 with TRBJ1-1, with unresolved D. The V and J ends lost 0 bases and 4 bases respectively, with 15 bases between them. The CDR3 sequence is 16 residues long. Germline V lookup: CDR1 SGHVS, CDR2 FQNEAQ. The CDR3, as DNA: TGTGCCAGCAGCTTAGCGTGGGCAGGTCGGCGCACTGAAGCTTTCTTT. This codes for CASSLAWAGRRTEAFF.

The gene calls are TRBV5-1 and TRBJ2-1, with D possibly being TRBD1 (6 bases). The CDR3 is 14 amino acids. The V gene's germline CDR1 is SGHRS and CDR2 YFSETQ. Trimming pared 0 bases from V and 5 bases from J, leaving 9 bases between. CDR3 sequence (DNA): TGCGCCAGCAGCTTGGGACAGGTCAACAATGAGCAGTTCTTC. Residues: CASSLGQVNNEQFF. Complete variable domain (other parts from reference TRBV5-1 and TRBJ2-1): KAGVTQTPRYLIKTRGQQVTLSCSPISGHRSVSWYQQTPGQGLQFLFEYFSETQRNKGNFPGRFSGRQFSNSRSEMNVSTLELGDSALYLCASSLGQVNNEQFFGPGTRLTVL.

The rearrangement uses TRBV10-2 and TRBJ2-1, with TRBD2 matching 11 bases. The CDR3 contains 15 residues. The germline V gene has CDR1 WSHSY and CDR2 SAAADI. Trimming removed 6 bases from V and 4 bases from J; junction bases left unmatched: 5. CDR3 DNA sequence: TGCGCCAGCAGGGTTACTAGCGGGAGTTACAATGAGCAGTTCTTC. It encodes CASRVTSGSYNEQFF.

The chain uses TRBV28 and TRBJ1-6; D unclear. V gave up 6 bases and J gave up 7 bases, with 10 bases separating them. This CDR3 has 13 residues. From germline, CDR1 is MDHEN and CDR2 SYDVKM. The CDR3 DNA reads TGTGCCAGCAGCCGTTACAAGAATTCACCCCTCCACTTT. Protein product: CASSRYKNSPLHF. The whole variable domain, remainder taken from reference TRBV28 and TRBJ1-6, is DVKVTQSSRYLVKRTGEKVFLECVQDMDHENMFWYRQDPGLGLRLIYFSYDVKMKEKGDIPEGYSVSREKKERFSLILESASTNQTSMYLCASSRYKNSPLHFGNGTRLTVT.

This clone was recorded at least ten times. The rearrangement joins TRBV4-2 to TRBJ2-2; D possibly corresponds to TRBD2 (5 bases). The CDR3 length is 16 residues. Deletions cut 1 base from V and 1 base from J, with 10 bases between. Germline V gene sequence: CDR1 LGHNA, CDR2 YNFKEQ. CDR3 loop: CASSQGGLLNTGELFF. The CDR3, as DNA: TGTGCCAGCAGCCAAGGTGGACTCTTGAACACCGGGGAGCTGTTTTTT.

V is TRBV7-9 and J is TRBJ2-7; 13 bases fit TRBD2. Trimming removed 1 base from V and 2 bases from J; junction bases left unmatched: 5. The CDR3 is 17 amino acids. Germline V gene lookup returns CDR1 SEHNR and CDR2 FQNEAQ (reference sequence). CDR3 region: CASSLVGGTSGAYEQYF. CDR3 bases: TGTGCCAGCAGCTTAGTAGGGGGGACTAGCGGGGCCTACGAGCAGTACTTC. Variable domain in full (rest from reference TRBV7-9 and TRBJ2-7): DTGVSQNPRHKITKRGQNVTFRCDPISEHNRLYWYRQTLGQGPEFLTYFQNEAQLEKSRLLSDRFSAERPKGSFSTLEIQRTEQGDSAMYLCASSLVGGTSGAYEQYFGPGTRLTVT.

The chain recombines TRBV11-3 with TRBJ2-3; TRBD2 matches 7 bases. With 5 bases clipped from V and 4 bases from J, the junction kept 15 bases outside the gene matches. This CDR3 has 17 residues. Germline V CDR1 and CDR2: SGHNT, YENEEA. CDR3 nucleotide sequence: TGTGCCAGCAGCCCACCGGCCGGCACGGGAGGAGCAGATACGCAGTATTTT. Translation gives CASSPPAGTGGADTQYF.

The chain links TRBV3-1 (or the pseudogene TRBV3-2) to TRBJ2-7; 10 bases align to TRBD2. This CDR3 region has 15 residues. The V gene end was trimmed by 2 bases and the J gene end by 7 bases; junction bases not matched to a gene: 8. Germline V gene sequence: CDR1 LGHDT, CDR2 YNNKEL (reference sequence). The CDR3: CASSQTLAGVGEQYF. The CDR3, as DNA: TGTGCCAGCAGCCAAACCCTAGCGGGGGTAGGAGAGCAGTACTTC.

V is TRBV6-5 and J is TRBJ2-1; 9 bases match TRBD2. CDR1 and CDR2 (germline): MNHEY, SVGAGI. CDR3 length: 14 amino acids. V lost 5 bases, J lost 9 bases, and 8 bases stayed unmatched. In DNA form, the CDR3 reads TGTGCCAGCAGTACTGGGCGGGGGGGCAGTGAGCAGTTCTTC. Protein sequence: CASSTGRGGSEQFF.

This chain links TRBV9 with TRBJ2-1; D is possibly TRBD2 (6 bases). Deletions cut 3 bases from V and 8 bases from J, with 6 bases between. The CDR3 has 11 amino acids. Germline CDR1 SGDLS, CDR2 YYNGEE. CDR3 region: CASSGGDEQFF. Here the CDR3 DNA reads TGTGCCAGCAGCGGGGGGGATGAGCAGTTCTTC.

In its sample, this clone was seen once. V usage is TRBV5-1 and J usage is TRBJ2-3, with a tentative D call TRBD1 (6 bases). Trimming removed 1 base at V and 2 bases at J, with 14 bases between. The germline V gene has CDR1 SGHRS and CDR2 YFSETQ. The CDR3 runs 16 residues. In DNA form, the CDR3 reads TGCGCCAGCAGCTTGTCTGCGACAGGATACACAGATACGCAGTATTTT. This codes for CASSLSATGYTDTQYF.

DNA for the CDR3: TGCGCCAGCAGCCGGGGACTCCTTGAGGAGCTGTTTTTT. Its translation is CASSRGLLEELFF. J is TRBJ2-2 and V is TRBV5-1, with a tentative D call TRBD2 (6 bases). Trimming cost V 4 bases and J 10 bases, with 14 bases left between them. CDR1 and CDR2 (germline): SGHRS, YFSETQ. The CDR3 is made up of 13 amino acids.